The entry below gives a single T cell receptor (beta chain) sequence along with its context. Antigen: not known. Constant-segment-primed 5'RACE gave TCR alpha and TCR beta cDNA libraries with sample barcodes and UMIs. TCRdb fed the 5' RACE reads into MiXCR, producing one record per CDR3 protein. The sample yields 140,000 to 150,000 distinct CDR3 sequences, 20% to 25% seen once. The data stem from a study of T-cell memory formation after mild COVID-19. The study's findings and limits: Whereas later expanders leaned CD4+, clones contracting day 15 to 85 showed a balanced CD4/CD8 makeup. There was no confirmation that second-wave clones peaking on day 37 were SARS-CoV-2 specific. Of the contracting clones, CD4+ ones lay mainly in CM and EM, and CD8+ ones in EMRA.

The CDR3 length is 14 residues. V lost 4 bases to trimming and J lost 6 bases, with 10 bases between them. The germline V gene has CDR1 MNHEY and CDR2 SVGEGT. Input material: PBMCs or a T cell subset sorted from them (not recorded which). The sequence was obtained from an adult woman who had mild COVID-19 (a few samples of this study predate the infection). Cell type and time point are not known. The rearrangement uses TRBV6-2 or TRBV6-3 and TRBJ1-6; D is unresolved. CDR3 coding DNA: TGTGCCAGCAGTTCCAGGACCCTTAATTCACCCCTCCACTTT. It specifies CASSSRTLNSPLHF.